The clone carrying this TCR beta chain came up a few times. These data are taken from a study of blood T cell repertoires in COVID-19. Per the study methods: Amplified reference gene primers provided the basis for estimating nucleated cell counts. The table came from immunoSEQ multiplex PCR; TCRdb's copy has only in-frame clones and leaves some out. D and trimming were read from the DNA, whereas the V and J calls and clone size are those reported in that table. The sample shows over 200,000 clones, nearly 90% of them seen only once. V lost 6 bases to trimming and J lost 2 bases, with 14 bases between them. Germline CDR1 reads MDHEN; CDR2 reads SYDVKM. The CDR3 consists of 14 residues. Before being deemed recovered, Cohort 3 donors had two negative PCRs, clearance, or symptom resolution.

The material sequenced was PBMCs or T cells enriched from blood (not recorded which). This sequence was found in a man aged 30-40 years who had recovered from COVID-19. The rearrangement joins TRBV28 to TRBJ2-7; D is ambiguous. CDR3 sequence (DNA): TGTGCCAGCAGCCGACATCGAAGCCCCTACGAGCAGTACTTC. Translated, it gives CASSRHRSPYEQYF. Based on the CDR3 plus reference TRBV28 and TRBJ2-7, the full variable domain is DVKVTQSSRYLVKRTGEKVFLECVQDMDHENMFWYRQDPGLGLRLIYFSYDVKMKEKGDIPEGYSVSREKKERFSLILESASTNQTSMYLCASSRHRSPYEQYFGPGTRLTVT.